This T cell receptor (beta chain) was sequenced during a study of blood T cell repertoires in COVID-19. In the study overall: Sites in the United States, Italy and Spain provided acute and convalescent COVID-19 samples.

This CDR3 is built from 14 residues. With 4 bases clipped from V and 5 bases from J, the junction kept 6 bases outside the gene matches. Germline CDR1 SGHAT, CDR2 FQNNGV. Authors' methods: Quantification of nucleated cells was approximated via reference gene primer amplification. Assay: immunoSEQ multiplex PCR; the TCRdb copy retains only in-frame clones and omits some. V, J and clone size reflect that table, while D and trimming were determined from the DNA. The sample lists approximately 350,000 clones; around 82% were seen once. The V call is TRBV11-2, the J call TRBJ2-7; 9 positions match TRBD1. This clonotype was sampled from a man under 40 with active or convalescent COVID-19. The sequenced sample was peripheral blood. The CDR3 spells CASSSRDRDHEQYF. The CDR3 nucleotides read TGTGCCAGCAGCTCCCGGGACAGGGACCACGAGCAGTACTTC.